The 22 T cell receptor beta chains below all came from one sample that was sequenced in a study of shared clonotypes between healthy human individuals. The data were produced by immunoSEQ multiplex PCR, yet TCRdb's version contains in-frame clones alone and is incomplete. The sample holds approximately 2.5 million clones, approximately 93% seen once. The sequenced material came from naive CD4+ T cells from PBMCs. The subset: CD45RA+ positively selected. The receptor source for this set is a man aged 18 to 35 in good health. Some clones in this sample may be carry-over from other donors' samples.

This CDR3 reads CASSLWEAGRGDTQYF. CDR3 DNA: TGTGCCAGCAGTTTATGGGAAGCGGGCCGAGGCGATACGCAGTATTTT. The chain employs TRBV28 and TRBJ2-3, with a tentative D call TRBD2 (6 bases). CDR3 length: 16 amino acids. The V gene lost 0 bases and the J gene lost 6 bases, with 16 bases spanning the gap. CDR1 and CDR2 from the germline V gene are MDHEN and SYDVKM.

The V call is TRBV30, the J call TRBJ2-7; D gene ambiguous. Trimming cost V 0 bases and J 0 bases, with 9 bases left between them. The CDR3 totals 14 residues. Per germline, CDR1 GTSNPN and CDR2 SVGIG (reference sequence). This CDR3 reads CAWSVYESSYEQYF. As DNA, the CDR3 is TGTGCCTGGAGTGTTTATGAGAGCTCCTACGAGCAGTACTTC.

Points on this clone: At the DNA level, this CDR3 is encoded by other sequences in the same sample as well. J is TRBJ2-7 and V is TRBV5-6; possible D gene TRBD1, 5 bases. CDR1 SGHDT and CDR2 YYEEEE come from the germline V gene. CDR3 length equals 13 residues. The V and J ends lost 0 bases and 3 bases respectively, with 7 bases between them. The chain's CDR3 is CASSLGQSYEQYF. The DNA for the CDR3 is TGTGCCAGCAGCTTGGGACAGAGCTACGAGCAGTACTTC.

Worth noting for this clone: The same CDR3 arises from other DNA sequences in this sample as well. The chain uses TRBV28 and TRBJ2-7; D remains ambiguous. The germline V gene encodes CDR1 MDHEN and CDR2 SYDVKM. The CDR3 runs 12 residues. V lost 3 bases, J lost 7 bases, and 10 bases lay in between. The CDR3 nucleotides are TGTGCCAGCAGTTTGGGCGTGGGTGAGCAGTACTTC. Amino acids: CASSLGVGEQYF.

The chain carries TRBV25-1 and TRBJ2-7, with 7 bases fitting TRBD1. The germline gives CDR1 MGHDK, CDR2 SYGVNS. The CDR3 sequence is 14 residues long. V lost 1 base to trimming and J lost 3 bases; unmatched junction nucleotides: 3. CDR3 protein: CASSESRTGYEQYF. CDR3 coding DNA: TGTGCCAGCAGTGAATCCCGGACAGGCTACGAGCAGTACTTC.

V is TRBV27 and J is TRBJ2-2; D possibly uses TRBD1 or TRBD2 (5 bases each). CDR3 length: 16 amino acids. V was cut by 4 bases and J by 4 bases, with 16 bases left in between. The germline gives CDR1 MNHEY, CDR2 SMNVEV (reference sequence). CDR3 nucleotides: TGTGCCAGCAGTTCTCCTCGGGGCCTCCGCACCGGGGAGCTGTTTTTT. Its protein is CASSSPRGLRTGELFF.

This chain connects TRBV28 to TRBJ1-4; a possible D gene is TRBD1 (6 bases). This CDR3 spans 15 amino acids. Germline lookup yields CDR1 MDHEN and CDR2 SYDVKM. V was clipped by 2 bases and J by 7 bases, with 14 bases between them. The DNA for the CDR3 is TGTGCCAGCAGTTTACCGGGGGCGGCGGGTGAAAAACTGTTTTTT. Translated: CASSLPGAAGEKLFF.

This chain uses TRBV15 with TRBJ1-3; D unclear. Deletions cut 3 bases from V and 1 base from J, with 16 bases between. Germline V gives CDR1 LNHNV, CDR2 YYDKDF (reference sequence). This CDR3 region has 17 residues. The CDR3 nucleotides are TGTGCCACCAGCAGCTATGGGCCTCTTTATTCTGGAAACACCATATATTTT. It codes for CATSSYGPLYSGNTIYF. The full variable domain, with the rest looked up from reference TRBV15 and TRBJ1-3, is DAMVIQNPRYQVTQFGKPVTLSCSQTLNHNVMYWYQQKSSQAPKLLFHYYDKDFNNEADTPDNFQSRRPNTSFCFLDIRSPGLGDTAMYLCATSSYGPLYSGNTIYFGEGSWLTVV.

V and J are TRBV6-5 and TRBJ1-2; 10 bases line up with TRBD1. Germline V gene lookup returns CDR1 MNHEY and CDR2 SVGAGI. This CDR3 has 16 amino acids. The ends lost 0 bases at V and 5 bases at J; junction bases unmatched: 6. CDR3 sequence: CASSYSWTGGGYGYTF. Written as DNA, the CDR3 is TGTGCCAGCAGTTACTCGTGGACAGGGGGAGGATATGGCTACACCTTC.

This rearrangement joins TRBV5-4 to TRBJ2-5; TRBD2 might be the D (6 bases). The J call is doubtful: the DNA matches TRBJ2-7 better. The germline CDR1 and CDR2 sequences are SGHNT and YYREEE (reference sequence). CDR3 size: 15 residues. This CDR3 is CASSLVPGDVYEQYF. CDR3 bases: TGTGCCAGCAGCTTGGTCCCGGGAGACGTCTACGAGCAGTACTTC.

The chain couples TRBV6-5 to TRBJ2-7; TRBD1 matches at 7 bases. The germline CDR1 and CDR2 sequences are MNHEY and SVGAGI. Trimming at V came to 5 bases and at J to 5 bases, leaving 3 bases not matched to a gene. This CDR3 is 12 amino acids long. The CDR3: CASSTQGDEQYF. Written as DNA, the CDR3 is TGTGCCAGCAGTACCCAGGGGGACGAGCAGTACTTC.

The CDR3 sequence: CASSEAAGAGNEKLFF. CDR3 nucleotides: TGTGCCAGCAGTGAAGCGGCCGGGGCGGGAAATGAAAAACTGTTTTTT. The chain employs TRBV6-1 and TRBJ1-4; TRBD1 might be the D (5 bases). CDR3 length: 16 residues. Trimming pared 0 bases from V and 5 bases from J, leaving 13 bases between. Germline loops: CDR1 MNHNS, CDR2 SASEGT.

This clone was seen more than once but under ten times. Other DNA sequences from this sample encode an identical CDR3 as well. The chain has TRBV20-1 and TRBJ2-5; D is unclear. V shed 5 bases and J shed 1 base, with 2 bases lying between them. CDR3 length: 10 residues. Germline assignment: CDR1 DFQATT and CDR2 SNEGSKA (reference sequence). CDR3 in DNA: TGCAGTGCTCTCCAAGAGACCCAGTACTTC. This gives the protein CSALQETQYF.

This chain uses TRBV11-2 with TRBJ2-7, with D possibly matching TRBD2 (6 bases). Germline CDR1 is SGHAT and CDR2 is FQNNGV. The CDR3 has 13 amino acids. Trimming pared 5 bases from V and 4 bases from J, leaving 12 bases between. The CDR3 sequence is CASSPAGSYEQYF. The CDR3, as DNA: TGTGCCAGCAGCCCTGCGGGGTCTTACGAGCAGTACTTC.

The V call is TRBV6-5, the J call TRBJ2-6; D call uncertain. V lost 0 bases and J lost 4, with 10 bases in between. CDR3 length equals 16 residues. The germline V gene has CDR1 MNHEY and CDR2 SVGAGI. In DNA, the CDR3 is TGTGCCAGCAGTTACTCGAGTCTTAGGGGGGCCAACGTCCTGACTTTC. Encoded protein: CASSYSSLRGANVLTF.

The CDR3 nucleotides are TGTGCCAGCAGTGGGACAGGGGTGGCCTACGAGCAGTACTTC. Residues: CASSGTGVAYEQYF. The chain couples TRBV2 to TRBJ2-7; 9 bases are shared with TRBD1. Germline V gene lookup returns CDR1 SNHLY and CDR2 FYNNEI. The V gene end was trimmed by 4 bases and the J gene end by 2 bases; junction bases not matched to a gene: 3. CDR3 size: 14 residues.

The rearrangement joins TRBV6-5 to TRBJ1-2, with D possibly matching TRBD1 (5 bases). V gave up 9 bases and J gave up 0 bases, with 8 bases separating them. CDR1 MNHEY and CDR2 SVGAGI come from the germline V gene. There are 12 residues in the CDR3. The CDR3 reads CASQGANYGYTF. The CDR3 nucleotides read TGTGCCAGTCAGGGCGCTAACTATGGCTACACCTTC.

About this clone: Other DNA sequences in this sample translate to the same CDR3. V usage is TRBV6-5 and J usage is TRBJ2-6; D gene unclear. CDR1 and CDR2 from the germline V gene are MNHEY and SVGAGI. V lost 5 bases and J 4 bases, leaving 3 bases between the germline ends. The CDR3 has 12 amino acids. The CDR3 loop is CASSPGANVLTF. CDR3 nucleotide sequence: TGTGCCAGCAGTCCCGGGGCCAACGTCCTGACTTTC.

The chain couples TRBV9 to TRBJ2-6; D not resolved. Trimming removed 3 bases from V and 2 bases from J, with 6 bases in between. Germline lookup yields CDR1 SGDLS and CDR2 YYNGEE. This CDR3 spans 14 amino acids. In DNA form, the CDR3 reads TGTGCCAGCAGCGCCGCCCCTGGGGCCAACGTCCTGACTTTC. As protein: CASSAAPGANVLTF.

J is TRBJ1-5 and V is TRBV4-1, with 9 bases identical to TRBD1. CDR1 and CDR2 (germline): MGHRA, YSYEKL. J was trimmed by 2 bases and V by 6 bases; bases with no gene match: 5. This CDR3 has 15 residues. The CDR3 spells CASSPDRGGNQPQHF. The CDR3 nucleotides are TGCGCCAGCAGTCCGGACAGGGGAGGCAATCAGCCCCAGCATTTT.

V usage is TRBV7-8 and J usage is TRBJ2-7, with D maybe TRBD2 (6 bases). V dropped 6 bases and J dropped 0 bases, with 15 bases sitting between them. There are 15 residues in the CDR3. Germline CDR1 reads SGHVS; CDR2 reads FQNEAQ. CDR3 in DNA: TGTGCCAGCAGAGACGGGGGTAGGAGCTCCTACGAGCAGTACTTC. Translating it yields CASRDGGRSSYEQYF.

The chain uses TRBV5-1 and TRBJ2-3, with TRBD2 identical over 7 bases. With V trimmed by 7 bases and J by 0 bases, 8 bases remained unmatched. Germline V gene lookup returns CDR1 SGHRS and CDR2 YFSETQ. This CDR3 comprises 15 residues. Written as DNA, the CDR3 is TGCGCCAGCTGCCTCGGTAGCGGGAGCACAGATACGCAGTATTTT. This translates into CASCLGSGSTDTQYF.